This T cell receptor (beta chain) originates from a study of T cells in Graves' hyperthyroidism and ophthalmopathy. Researchers barred patients who had uncontrolled infection, other autoimmune disease, pregnancy or lactation. This clonotype occurred a few times. It may be a read error: a sequence one base away is much more abundant. The CDR3 covers 15 residues. Amplified regions were TCR beta CDR3 sequences from RNA transcripts. An initial round of RT-PCR targeting the TCR CDR3 relied on the HTBI primer set. TCRdb independently ran MiXCR on the multiplex PCR reads; one entry per CDR3 protein. Of 370,000 or so distinct CDR3 sequences detected, approximately 15% appear once; the ten largest clones hold roughly 25%.

The sequencing sample was made of blood. V and J are TRBV12-3 or TRBV12-4 and TRBJ2-6; tentative D call: TRBD1 (5 bases). The TCR comes from a woman younger than 30 with Graves' hyperthyroidism that later progressed to Graves' ophthalmopathy. CDR3 bases: TGTGCCAGCAGTTTACGGGTCTCTGGGGCCAACGTCCCGACTTTC. The encoded protein is CASSLRVSGANVPTF.